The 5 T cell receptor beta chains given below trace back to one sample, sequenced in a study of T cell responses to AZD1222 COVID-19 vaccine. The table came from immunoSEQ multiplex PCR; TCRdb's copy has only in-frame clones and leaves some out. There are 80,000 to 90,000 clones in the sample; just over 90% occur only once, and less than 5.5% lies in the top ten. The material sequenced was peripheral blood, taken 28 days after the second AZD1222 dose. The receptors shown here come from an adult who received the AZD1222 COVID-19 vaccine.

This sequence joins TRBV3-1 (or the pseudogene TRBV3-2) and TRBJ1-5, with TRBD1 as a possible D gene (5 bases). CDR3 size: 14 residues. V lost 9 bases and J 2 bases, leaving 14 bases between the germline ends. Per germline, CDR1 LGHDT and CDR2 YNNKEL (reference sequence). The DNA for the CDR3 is TGTGCCAGTGGGGACCGTGGCGGCAATCAGCCCCAGCATTTT. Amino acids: CASGDRGGNQPQHF.

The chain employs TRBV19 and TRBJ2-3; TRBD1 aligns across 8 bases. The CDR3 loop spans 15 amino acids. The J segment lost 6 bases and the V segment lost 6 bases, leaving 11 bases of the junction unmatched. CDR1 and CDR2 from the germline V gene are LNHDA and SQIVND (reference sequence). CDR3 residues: CASSPGTGLLDTQYF. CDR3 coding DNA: TGTGCCAGTAGCCCAGGGACAGGCCTCTTGGATACGCAGTATTTT.

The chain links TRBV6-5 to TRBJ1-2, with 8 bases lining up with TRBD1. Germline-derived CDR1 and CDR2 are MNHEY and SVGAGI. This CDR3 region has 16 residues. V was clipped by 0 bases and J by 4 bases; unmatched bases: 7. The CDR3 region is CASSYSTGEESYGYTF. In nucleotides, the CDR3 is TGTGCCAGCAGTTACTCGACAGGGGAAGAGAGCTATGGCTACACCTTC.

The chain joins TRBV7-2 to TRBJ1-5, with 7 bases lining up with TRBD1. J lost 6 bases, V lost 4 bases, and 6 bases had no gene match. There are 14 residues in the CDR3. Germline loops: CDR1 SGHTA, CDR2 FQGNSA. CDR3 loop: CASSSPGGSQPQHF. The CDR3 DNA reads TGTGCCAGCAGCTCCCCAGGGGGAAGTCAGCCCCAGCATTTT. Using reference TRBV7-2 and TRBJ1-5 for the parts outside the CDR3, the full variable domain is GAGVSQSPSNKVTEKGKDVELRCDPISGHTALYWYRQSLGQGLEFLIYFQGNSAPDKSGLPSDRFSAERTGGSVSTLTIQRTQQEDSAVYLCASSSPGGSQPQHFGDGTRLSIL.

CDR3 DNA sequence: TGTGCCAGCAGTGGAAGGGGGGTTGAAGCTTTCTTT. Its protein is CASSGRGVEAFF. The chain employs TRBV2 and TRBJ1-1; tentative D call: TRBD1 (6 bases). Looked up from germline, CDR1 is SNHLY and CDR2 is FYNNEI. The CDR3 has 12 amino acids. With 4 bases removed from V and 7 bases from J, the gap between germline ends came to 10 bases.